This TCR beta chain was recovered during a study of T cell changes during pregnancy in multiple sclerosis. The CDR3 covers 12 residues. Germline CDR1 LGHNT, CDR2 FRNRAP. The V end lost 4 bases, the J end lost 9 bases, and 11 bases lay between the germline ends. TCRdb's table, derived via immunoSEQ multiplex PCR, lists solely in-frame clones and lacks some. This sample has around 37,000 clones; roughly 91% occur once, and the top ten carry over 5%. This sequence was found in a female donor with multiple sclerosis, enrolled in a pregnancy study. Here the sequenced sample was CD8+ T cells from peripheral blood mononuclear cells, taken in the second trimester of pregnancy. The V call is TRBV12-5, the J call TRBJ2-3; D gene unclear. The CDR3 DNA sequence: TGTGCTAGTGGTTCCGAGGCTCGAACGCAGTATTTT. Translation gives CASGSEARTQYF.